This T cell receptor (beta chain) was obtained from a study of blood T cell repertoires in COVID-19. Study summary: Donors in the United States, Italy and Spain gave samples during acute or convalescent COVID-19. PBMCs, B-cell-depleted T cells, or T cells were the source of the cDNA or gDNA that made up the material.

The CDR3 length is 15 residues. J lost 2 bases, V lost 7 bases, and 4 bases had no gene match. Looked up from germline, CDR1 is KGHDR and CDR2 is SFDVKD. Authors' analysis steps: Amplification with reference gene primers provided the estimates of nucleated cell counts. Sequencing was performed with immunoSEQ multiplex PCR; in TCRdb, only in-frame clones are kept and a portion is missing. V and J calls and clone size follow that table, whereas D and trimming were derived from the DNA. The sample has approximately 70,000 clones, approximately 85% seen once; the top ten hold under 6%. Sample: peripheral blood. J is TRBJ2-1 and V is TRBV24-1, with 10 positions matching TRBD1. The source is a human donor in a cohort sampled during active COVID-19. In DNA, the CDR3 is TGTGCCACCAGGGAGACAGGGGGCACCTACAATGAGCAGTTCTTC. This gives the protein CATRETGGTYNEQFF.